The 22 T cell receptor beta chains reported below all come from one sample, sequenced in a study of CD8 T cells in ankylosing spondylitis. Via MiXCR, TCRdb re-called the 5' RACE reads, giving one row per CDR3 protein. Of 240,000 or so distinct CDR3 sequences in the sample, around 10% are singletons; the top ten hold under 7%. Specimen: blood, either unsorted or a sorted T cell fraction (not recorded which). The receptors originated from a male donor with ankylosing spondylitis or in good health (not recorded which).

This clonotype was seen at least ten times. CDR3 loop: CASSPGGYTDTQYF. In DNA form, the CDR3 reads TGTGCCAGCAGTCCAGGGGGTTACACAGATACGCAGTATTTT. This sequence joins TRBV12-3 or TRBV12-4 and TRBJ2-3; 7 nucleotides match TRBD1. The CDR3 length is 14 residues. V was clipped by 5 bases and J by 2 bases; unmatched bases: 4.

This clonotype was recorded at least ten times. This chain connects TRBV15 to TRBJ1-4; no clear D gene. CDR3 size: 17 residues. V lost 0 bases to trimming and J lost 4 bases, with 15 bases between them. Germline V gene sequence: CDR1 LNHNV, CDR2 YYDKDF (reference sequence). CDR3 nucleotides: TGTGCCACCAGCAGAGAGATGGGATCGGGAGTTAATGAAAAACTGTTTTTT. Residues: CATSREMGSGVNEKLFF.

This clonotype was seen a single time. This sequence joins TRBV20-1 and TRBJ2-1; either TRBD1 or TRBD2 may supply D (5 bases each). CDR1 is DFQATT and CDR2 is SNEGSKA in the germline V gene (reference sequence). Trimming shortened V by 6 bases and J by 8 bases, and 23 bases separated the two germline ends. The CDR3 is 15 residues long. The CDR3 DNA is TGCAGTGCCCCCTTTCGGGGCGGGTTAGGCGATGAGCAGTTCTTC. Translation: CSAPFRGGLGDEQFF.

This clonotype was seen ten or more times. V usage is TRBV5-1 and J usage is TRBJ1-1; the match to TRBD1 covers 8 bases. CDR1 is SGHRS, CDR2 YFSETQ, per germline. The V gene end was trimmed by 2 bases and the J gene end by 6 bases; junction bases not matched to a gene: 6. CDR3 length equals 14 residues. The CDR3 DNA reads as TGCGCCAGCAGCTTACAGGGGGGAGGCTCTGAAGCTTTCTTT. This sequence encodes CASSLQGGGSEAFF.

This clonotype showed up many times. The rearrangement links TRBV5-1 to TRBJ2-1; the D is unclear. Germline V gene data show CDR1 as SGHRS and CDR2 as YFSETQ. The CDR3 covers 12 residues. Trimming stripped 0 bases from V and 7 bases from J, with 5 bases between. CDR3 nucleotides: TGCGCCAGCAGCTTGGGGCCGAATGAGCAGTTCTTC. This encodes CASSLGPNEQFF.

This clonotype has at least ten counts. V and J are TRBV5-1 and TRBJ2-5, with a tentative D call TRBD1 (6 bases). Looked up from germline, CDR1 is SGHRS and CDR2 is YFSETQ. The CDR3 consists of 13 residues. V lost 2 bases to trimming and J lost 2 bases, with 7 bases between them. The CDR3 sequence: CASSFDRQETQYF. CDR3 nucleotide sequence: TGCGCCAGCAGCTTCGACAGGCAAGAGACCCAGTACTTC.

The rearrangement joins TRBV5-1 to TRBJ2-1; D is perhaps TRBD1 (6 bases). V was shortened by 0 bases and J by 2 bases, with 9 bases between the two germline ends. The CDR3 length is 15 residues. Germline loops: CDR1 SGHRS, CDR2 YFSETQ. CDR3 nucleotide sequence: TGCGCCAGCAGCTTGGGGGGGCCACCCTACAATGAGCAGTTCTTC. Translation gives CASSLGGPPYNEQFF.

Comment on this clonotype: With a much larger clone just one base away, this may be a read error. This chain links TRBV5-5 with TRBJ1-4; 8 nucleotides align to TRBD1. Germline CDR1 is SGHKS and CDR2 is YYEKEE (reference sequence). Losses at the gene ends were 2 bases for V and 4 bases for J; bases not matched to a gene: 13. The CDR3 loop spans 18 amino acids. The CDR3 loop is CASSFLAGQDTFNEKLFF. The CDR3, as DNA: TGTGCCAGCAGCTTTCTTGCGGGACAGGACACATTTAATGAAAAACTGTTTTTT. Looking up the rest from reference TRBV5-5 and TRBJ1-4 gives the full variable domain: DAGVTQSPTHLIKTRGQQVTLRCSPISGHKSVSWYQQVLGQGPQFIFQYYEKEERGRGNFPDRFSARQFPNYSSELNVNALLLGDSALYLCASSFLAGQDTFNEKLFFGSGTQLSVL.

This clonotype was seen repeatedly, ten times or more. This chain links TRBV12-3 or TRBV12-4 with TRBJ1-2, with 9 bases aligning to TRBD1. The CDR3 consists of 15 residues. The V segment lost 4 bases and the J segment 7 bases; nucleotides outside the gene matches: 10. The CDR3 region has the DNA TGTGCCAGCAGTTCGACACAGACAGGGGGACTTGGCTACACCTTC. Its protein is CASSSTQTGGLGYTF.

The table lists this clonotype with many counts. This chain joins TRBV3-1 and TRBJ2-1; no clear D. V dropped 1 base and J dropped 7 bases, with 8 bases sitting between them. Germline CDR1 reads LGHDT; CDR2 reads YNNKEL (reference sequence). The CDR3 spans 13 residues. The chain's CDR3 is CASSQGPLNEQFF. For the CDR3, the DNA is TGTGCCAGCAGCCAAGGGCCCTTAAATGAGCAGTTCTTC.

This clonotype showed up just a few times. In nucleotides, the CDR3 is TGTGCCAGCAGCCAACAGCCGGGGACAGGGGGAAAGTACTTC. This sequence encodes CASSQQPGTGGKYF. The gene calls are TRBV7-8 and TRBJ2-5, with 11 bases lining up with TRBD1. Germline assignment: CDR1 SGHVS and CDR2 FQNEAQ. This CDR3 spans 14 amino acids. The V segment lost 5 bases and the J segment 12 bases; nucleotides outside the gene matches: 11.

The rearrangement joins TRBV7-8 to TRBJ1-2; D unresolved. The CDR3 covers 14 residues. V shed 1 base and J shed 1 base, with 7 bases lying between them. CDR1 and CDR2 (germline): SGHVS, FQNEAQ. The CDR3 is CASSLDMNNYGYTF. In DNA, the CDR3 is TGTGCCAGCAGCTTAGACATGAATAACTATGGCTACACCTTC.

The rearrangement links TRBV5-1 to TRBJ2-1, with 8 bases identical to TRBD1. The CDR3 runs to 15 residues. The germline V gene encodes CDR1 SGHRS and CDR2 YFSETQ. V was clipped by 2 bases and J by 6 bases; unmatched bases: 7. The CDR3 reads CASSFMGQVGNEQFF. The CDR3 nucleotides read TGCGCCAGCAGCTTTATGGGACAGGTGGGCAATGAGCAGTTCTTC.

This clonotype occurred many times. One end of the junction does not line up with germline, which may come from a read error. The chain carries TRBV20-1 and TRBJ2-1, with D unresolved. In germline, CDR1 is DFQATT, CDR2 SNEGSKA (reference sequence). The CDR3 has 11 residues. In nucleotides, the CDR3 is TGCAGTGCTAGCGGCCTGAATGGGCAGTTCTTC. The encoded protein is CSASGLNGQFF.

This clonotype was detected a few times. V is TRBV7-2 and J is TRBJ1-2; D gene uncertain. This CDR3 contains 15 residues. Germline CDR1 and CDR2: SGHTA and FQGNSA. The germline V and J ends were trimmed by 5 bases and 1 base, with 14 bases remaining between them. The CDR3 is CASSPRWRGNYGYTF. The CDR3 nucleotides read TGTGCCAGCAGCCCCCGGTGGCGGGGTAACTATGGCTACACCTTC.

This clonotype was counted many times. The rearrangement joins TRBV6-5 to TRBJ1-3; D remains unclear. There are 12 residues in the CDR3. Germline assignment: CDR1 MNHEY and CDR2 SVGAGI. V lost 2 bases to trimming and J lost 4 bases, with 3 bases between them. The CDR3 region is CASSYRGNTIYF. CDR3 sequence (DNA): TGTGCCAGCAGTTACAGAGGAAACACCATATATTTT.

The chain has TRBV28 and TRBJ2-7; 7 bases align to TRBD1. Germline loops: CDR1 MDHEN, CDR2 SYDVKM. The CDR3 has 13 residues. The trim removed 7 bases at V and 4 bases at J, leaving 7 bases unmatched. The CDR3 protein is CASTAAQGYEQYF. The DNA for the CDR3 is TGTGCCAGCACCGCCGCACAGGGGTACGAGCAGTACTTC. The full variable domain, rest sourced from reference TRBV28 and TRBJ2-7, is DVKVTQSSRYLVKRTGEKVFLECVQDMDHENMFWYRQDPGLGLRLIYFSYDVKMKEKGDIPEGYSVSREKKERFSLILESASTNQTSMYLCASTAAQGYEQYFGPGTRLTVT.

The gene calls are TRBV29-1 and TRBJ1-2; TRBD1 agrees at 10 bases. CDR3 length: 13 residues. V shed 6 bases and J 7 bases; nucleotides not matched to a gene: 8. Germline V gene data show CDR1 as SQVTM and CDR2 as ANQGSEA. CDR3 sequence reads: CSVLQRDRGGYTF. The CDR3 nucleotides are TGCAGCGTCCTGCAAAGGGACAGGGGTGGCTACACCTTC.

The V and J genes are TRBV7-3 and TRBJ2-6, with a possible D match to TRBD1 (6 bases). The germline CDR1 and CDR2 sequences are SGHTA and FQGTGA. Trimming left V 5 bases short and J 0 bases short, with 14 bases between. This CDR3 is built from 17 residues. CDR3 nucleotides: TGTGCCAGCAGCCCACAGGGAACCAACTCTGGGGCCAACGTCCTGACTTTC. Its protein product is CASSPQGTNSGANVLTF.

This clonotype was seen ten or more times. The chain has TRBV15 and TRBJ2-3; D not resolved. Germline V gene data show CDR1 as LNHNV and CDR2 as YYDKDF (reference sequence). This CDR3 comprises 15 residues. Trimming removed 3 bases from V and 2 bases from J, with 12 bases in between. CDR3 coding DNA: TGTGCCACCAGCAGTTCGTGGGCGAACACAGATACGCAGTATTTT. Its protein product is CATSSSWANTDTQYF.

This clonotype was found many times. The rearrangement joins TRBV9 to TRBJ2-7; possibly TRBD2 for D (6 bases). With 0 bases removed from V and 0 bases from J, the gap between germline ends came to 10 bases. This CDR3 spans 15 amino acids. Germline V gives CDR1 SGDLS, CDR2 YYNGEE. This chain's CDR3 is CASSVAPAGSYEQYF. Written as DNA, the CDR3 is TGTGCCAGCAGCGTAGCGCCAGCGGGCTCCTACGAGCAGTACTTC.

This clonotype was found many times. This sequence joins TRBV28 and TRBJ2-3; no clear D. V dropped 10 bases and J dropped 3 bases, with 17 bases sitting between them. The CDR3 runs 14 residues. From germline, CDR1 is MDHEN and CDR2 SYDVKM. The CDR3 sequence: CATTRTSGTDTQYF. CDR3 in DNA: TGTGCCACCACGCGGACCAGTGGAACAGATACGCAGTATTTT. Looking up the rest from reference TRBV28 and TRBJ2-3 gives the full variable domain: DVKVTQSSRYLVKRTGEKVFLECVQDMDHENMFWYRQDPGLGLRLIYFSYDVKMKEKGDIPEGYSVSREKKERFSLILESASTNQTSMYLCATTRTSGTDTQYFGPGTRLTVL.